This TCR beta chain was identified in a study of T cell changes during pregnancy in multiple sclerosis. Here immunoSEQ multiplex PCR was the method, and the copy in TCRdb shows in-frame clones only, minus some. This table has tens of thousands of clones, around 93% appearing once. Germline lookup yields CDR1 LNHNV and CDR2 YYDKDF (reference sequence). The J segment lost 0 bases and the V segment lost 5 bases, leaving 17 bases of the junction unmatched. This CDR3 comprises 19 residues. The input for sequencing was peripheral blood, taken before pregnancy. The sequence derives from a female donor with multiple sclerosis, enrolled in a pregnancy study. The genes are TRBV15 and TRBJ2-5, with 8 positions matching TRBD2. The CDR3 coding sequence is TGTGCCACCAGCTCAATGTTCCTCGAGCGGGAGCTCGACCAAGAGACCCAGTACTTC. Translation gives CATSSMFLERELDQETQYF.